The 5 T cell receptor beta chains in this list originate from one sample, sequenced in a study of T cells after somatic rescue of genetic block. Data came from immunoSEQ multiplex PCR; TCRdb stores just in-frame clones and leaves some out. The table includes 85,000 to 100,000 clones, about 90% detected once. The sequencing input was peripheral blood mononuclear cells (PBMCs). Receptor source: a woman aged 18-29 years.

The chain is built from TRBV2 and TRBJ1-1; D is uncertain. The V end was cut by 4 bases, the J end by 0 bases, with 9 bases between. From germline, CDR1 is SNHLY and CDR2 FYNNEI. The CDR3 length is 14 residues. DNA of the CDR3: TGTGCCAGCAGTGGGGTAAGAGTGAACACTGAAGCTTTCTTT. Translation gives CASSGVRVNTEAFF.

The J gene is TRBJ2-2, the V gene TRBV6-5; D is undetermined. The CDR3 spans 12 residues. In germline, CDR1 is MNHEY, CDR2 SVGAGI. The V end was cut by 3 bases, the J end by 6 bases, with 5 bases between. CDR3 sequence (DNA): TGTGCCAGCAGTTATTTGCCCGGGGAGCTGTTTTTT. The encoded protein is CASSYLPGELFF.

The rearrangement joins TRBV28 to TRBJ2-7; D perhaps matches TRBD1 (6 bases). The CDR3 loop spans 15 amino acids. Trimming pared 6 bases from V and 5 bases from J, leaving 20 bases between. Germline V gene data show CDR1 as MDHEN and CDR2 as SYDVKM. The CDR3 bases are TGTGCCAGCAGCCTTACTGTCTCACAGGGAGACGAGCAGTACTTC. Amino acids: CASSLTVSQGDEQYF.

The chain employs TRBV4-2 and TRBJ2-7; 10 bases are a match to TRBD2. CDR1 and CDR2 from the germline V gene are LGHNA and YNFKEQ. V lost 1 base to trimming and J lost 3 bases; unmatched junction nucleotides: 9. The CDR3 has 17 residues. The CDR3 sequence is CASSQGLAGVGGYEQYF. In DNA, the CDR3 is TGTGCCAGCAGCCAAGGCCTAGCGGGAGTTGGCGGCTACGAGCAGTACTTC.

This chain connects TRBV28 to TRBJ1-5; D gene ambiguous. The CDR3 runs to 15 residues. Deletions cut 1 base from V and 2 bases from J, with 9 bases between. The germline V gene encodes CDR1 MDHEN and CDR2 SYDVKM. The CDR3 region has the DNA TGTGCCAGCAGTTTATCGGGGAGGCGCAATCAGCCCCAGCATTTT. Residues: CASSLSGRRNQPQHF.